This paragraph covers one T cell receptor beta chain sequence. Its cognate antigen is unknown. The junction shows a germline mismatch at one end, possibly a read error. The roughly 18-34 mg bulk tissue piece was not sorted before simultaneous RNA and DNA extraction. Chronic HBV infection affected patients, none of whom had received treatment. The sample belongs to a study of tumor-infiltrating lymphocytes in primary liver carcinoma. Overall study context: The study enrolled male and female patients aged 30 to 69 years. Recorded tumor stage was T1-T3 N0M0, with diameters of roughly 4 to 11 cm.

A primer matching the constant region was used to make TCR beta cDNA from around 550 ng of total RNA. Three nested multiplex PCR rounds, a slightly modified ARM-PCR method, built the TCR beta libraries. Running roughly 10 cycles apiece, the first two PCR rounds relied on TRBV1-TRBV30 forward primers together with a C-beta reverse primer. TCRdb itself ran the multiplex PCR reads through MiXCR, one entry per CDR3 protein. The sample has 35,000 to 45,000 distinct CDR3 sequences; more than 70% are singletons. Study-level findings and limits: Tumors had a significantly higher top-250-clone fraction than blood (p = 0.039).

Germline lookup yields CDR1 SEHNR and CDR2 FQNEAQ (reference sequence). The CDR3 covers 15 residues. This clonotype was obtained from a woman aged 25 to 39 with primary liver carcinoma and hepatitis B virus infection. The rearrangement uses TRBV7-9 and TRBJ2-7; D is possibly TRBD1 (5 bases). Source material: tumor-adjacent normal liver tissue. This CDR3 is CTSSLSRAGSNEQYF. The CDR3 coding sequence is TGTACCAGCAGCTTATCCCGGGCAGGGTCCAACGAGCAGTACTTC.